This T cell receptor beta chain was recorded in a study of shared clonotypes between healthy human individuals. General study points: Rarefaction indicated that sorted-subset sequencing remained incomplete although depth was large.

About this clone itself: Its antigen is unidentified.

V was shortened by 3 bases and J by 4 bases, with 15 bases between the two germline ends. The CDR3 sequence is 15 residues long. In germline, CDR1 is SGHDN, CDR2 FVKESK. Naive CD8 cells were CD45RO-negative, positively selected for CCR7, excluding terminally differentiated effector memory CD45RA+ cells. At the deep level, the assay was run. The assay was immunoSEQ multiplex PCR, and TCRdb's table has in-frame clones only and misses some. This repertoire shows millions of clones, just under 95% found once; its top ten account for 1% to 1.3%. V gene TRBV14 combines with J gene TRBJ1-2; D is perhaps TRBD1 (5 bases). Sequencing used naive CD8+ T cells sorted from blood. This sequence was found in a young man in good health. The CDR3 sequence is CASSHDSGPIYGYTF. CDR3 coding DNA: TGTGCCAGCAGCCACGACAGCGGGCCTATCTATGGCTACACCTTC.